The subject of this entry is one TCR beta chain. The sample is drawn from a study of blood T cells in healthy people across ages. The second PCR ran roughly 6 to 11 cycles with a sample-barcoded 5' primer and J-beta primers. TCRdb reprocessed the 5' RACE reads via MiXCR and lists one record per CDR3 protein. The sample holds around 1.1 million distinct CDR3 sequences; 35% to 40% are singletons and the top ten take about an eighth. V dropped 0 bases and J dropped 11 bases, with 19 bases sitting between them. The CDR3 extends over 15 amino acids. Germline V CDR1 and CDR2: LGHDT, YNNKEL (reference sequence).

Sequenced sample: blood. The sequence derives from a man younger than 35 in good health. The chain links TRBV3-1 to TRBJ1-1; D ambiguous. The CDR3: CASSQDRVGRPTAFF. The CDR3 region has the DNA TGTGCCAGCAGCCAAGATCGTGTTGGGAGGCCAACGGCTTTCTTT.